The next 27 T cell receptor beta chains were all read from a single sample in a study of blood T cells in healthy people across ages. A second about 7 to 12 cycle PCR used barcoded and J-beta primers. TCRdb independently ran MiXCR on the 5' RACE reads; one entry per CDR3 protein. The table includes some 1.5 million distinct CDR3 sequences, about 28% detected once. Sequencing used blood. Receptors originate from a young woman in good health.

This clonotype was counted ten times or more. The chain links TRBV9 to TRBJ1-2; D not certain. The CDR3 is 15 residues long. The germline V gene encodes CDR1 SGDLS and CDR2 YYNGEE. V was shortened by 2 bases and J by 1 base, with 12 bases between the two germline ends. In DNA, the CDR3 is TGTGCCAGCAGCGTGATAGATAATTTTAACTATGGCTACACCTTC. It codes for CASSVIDNFNYGYTF.

This clonotype was observed a handful of times. The V and J genes are TRBV7-2 and TRBJ1-5, with D unclear. In germline, CDR1 is SGHTA, CDR2 FQGNSA. Trimming removed 1 base from V and 7 bases from J, with 14 bases in between. This CDR3 is built from 15 residues. The CDR3 sequence is CASSLGSASRQPQHF. In DNA, the CDR3 is TGTGCCAGCAGCTTAGGGTCTGCTTCGAGGCAGCCCCAGCATTTT.

The sample holds many counts of this clonotype. This chain connects TRBV4-1 to TRBJ2-7, with D perhaps matching TRBD1 or TRBD2 (5 bases each). CDR3 length: 14 residues. Germline V gene lookup returns CDR1 MGHRA and CDR2 YSYEKL. Between the trimmed V and J ends, which lost 0 bases and 7 bases, there was a span of 13 bases. As DNA, the CDR3 is TGCGCCAGCAGCCAAGATGGGGGTACGAGGGAGCAGTACTTC. This sequence encodes CASSQDGGTREQYF.

This clonotype has ten or more counts. The genes are TRBV29-1 and TRBJ2-7, with D maybe TRBD2 (6 bases). Trimming cost V 0 bases and J 4 bases, with 13 bases left between them. Germline V gene data show CDR1 as SQVTM and CDR2 as ANQGSEA. The CDR3 sequence is 14 residues long. The CDR3 region is CSVEDRPGGYEQYF. The DNA for the CDR3 is TGCAGCGTTGAAGATCGTCCCGGGGGATACGAGCAGTACTTC.

Only a few counts were recorded for this clonotype. This chain's CDR3 is CASSVRGRLGEQYF. CDR3 nucleotides: TGTGCCAGCAGCGTGAGGGGGCGTTTGGGCGAGCAGTACTTC. The gene calls are TRBV2 and TRBJ2-7, with 7 bases aligning to TRBD1. This CDR3 spans 14 amino acids. Germline lookup yields CDR1 SNHLY and CDR2 FYNNEI. The junction had 11 bases not matched to a gene; V was cut back by 6 bases and J by 6 bases.

This clonotype occurred a few times. V gene TRBV20-1 combines with J gene TRBJ2-7; 10 bases agree with TRBD2. The end of the DNA fits TRBJ2-5 better, so the J call may be wrong. This CDR3 contains 15 residues. CDR1 DFQATT and CDR2 SNEGSKA come from the germline V gene (reference sequence). The CDR3 region is CSAPSGRGWRETQYF. The CDR3 region has the DNA TGCAGTGCTCCTAGCGGGAGAGGGTGGCGGGAGACCCAGTACTTC.

This clonotype was seen only a few times. The chain combines TRBV3-1 with TRBJ1-4; no clear D gene. Looked up from germline, CDR1 is LGHDT and CDR2 is YNNKEL (reference sequence). This CDR3 region has 14 residues. V shed 0 bases and J shed 4 bases, with 6 bases lying between them. CDR3 amino acids: CASSQESDNEKLFF. Here the CDR3 DNA reads TGTGCCAGCAGCCAAGAATCGGATAATGAAAAACTGTTTTTT.

Details on this clonotype: The junction shows a germline mismatch at one end, possibly a read error. This chain joins TRBV7-6 and TRBJ2-7, with D unresolved. CDR1 SGHVS and CDR2 FNYEAQ come from the germline V gene. The CDR3 extends over 14 amino acids. The CDR3: CAISLEERSYEQYF. CDR3 sequence (DNA): TGTGCCATCAGCTTAGAGGAGCGTTCCTACGAGCAGTACTTC.

This clonotype has a handful of counts. The CDR3 sequence: CASSFRVAQYF. The CDR3 nucleotides are TGTGCCAGCAGCTTCCGGGTAGCGCAGTATTTT. The chain is built from TRBV11-2 and TRBJ2-3; D uncertain. The CDR3 is 11 amino acids. Per the germline V gene, CDR1 is SGHAT and CDR2 is FQNNGV. V was clipped by 3 bases and J by 10 bases, with 8 bases between them.

CDR3 sequence: CATSILDSYEQYF. Here the CDR3 DNA reads TGTGCCACCAGCATCCTGGACAGTTACGAGCAGTACTTC. The chain carries TRBV15 and TRBJ2-5; TRBD1 might be the D (6 bases). TRBJ2-7 matches the DNA end more closely, so the J call is doubtful. Germline CDR1 is LNHNV and CDR2 is YYDKDF (reference sequence). The CDR3 has 13 amino acids.

The gene calls are TRBV12-3 or TRBV12-4 and TRBJ2-7, with TRBD1 as a possible D gene (6 bases). V was trimmed by 6 bases and J by 5 bases, leaving 17 bases between them. This CDR3 is built from 14 residues. DNA for the CDR3: TGTGCCAGCAGCGTGGGCAGGGGCAGCAACGAGCAGTACTTC. Its translation is CASSVGRGSNEQYF.

About this clonotype: Given a much more abundant clone one base away, this may be a read error. V is TRBV6-5 and J is TRBJ2-1, with D perhaps TRBD2 (5 bases). TRBJ2-7 explains the end of the DNA better; the J call may be wrong. This CDR3 has 12 amino acids. The V gene's germline CDR1 is MNHEY and CDR2 SVGAGI. CDR3 DNA sequence: TGTGCCTCTTCGGCAGACTACAATGAGCAGTACTTC. It encodes CASSADYNEQYF.

This chain's CDR3 is CSARRRGQSDEQFF. CDR3 coding DNA: TGCAGTGCCCGCCGGCGGGGTCAAAGCGATGAGCAGTTCTTC. The V call is TRBV20-1, the J call TRBJ2-1; D might be TRBD2 (6 bases). In germline, CDR1 is DFQATT, CDR2 SNEGSKA (reference sequence). Trimming pared 6 bases from V and 8 bases from J, leaving 20 bases between. The CDR3 is made up of 14 amino acids.

The V and J genes are TRBV9 and TRBJ2-1, with 10 bases that match TRBD2. Losses at the gene ends were 4 bases for V and 6 bases for J; bases not matched to a gene: 19. The CDR3 is 19 residues long. The germline V gene encodes CDR1 SGDLS and CDR2 YYNGEE. CDR3 protein: CASSLRQGSGGARGNEQFF. DNA of the CDR3: TGTGCCAGCAGCCTCCGACAGGGAAGCGGGGGGGCCCGGGGCAATGAGCAGTTCTTC.

This clonotype has more than one count but fewer than ten. The CDR3 sequence: CASTRGDYGYTF. Here the CDR3 DNA reads TGTGCCAGCACACGGGGGGACTATGGCTACACCTTC. The J gene is TRBJ1-2, the V gene TRBV6-5; D perhaps matches TRBD1 (5 bases). This CDR3 region has 12 residues. CDR1 is MNHEY, CDR2 SVGAGI, per germline. Deletions cut 7 bases from V and 3 bases from J, with 9 bases between.

This chain uses TRBV28 with TRBJ1-1; TRBD1 matches 7 bases. V lost 7 bases and J lost 4; bases outside the gene matches: 6. Germline CDR1 and CDR2: MDHEN and SYDVKM. This CDR3 comprises 13 residues. In nucleotides, the CDR3 is TGTGCCAGCACCCCATCAGGGGGCACTGAAGCTTTCTTT. Protein: CASTPSGGTEAFF.

This clonotype was observed a few times. This chain joins TRBV6-1 and TRBJ2-3, with 14 positions matching TRBD2. Trimming removed 4 bases from V and 4 bases from J; junction bases left unmatched: 7. Germline-derived CDR1 and CDR2 are MNHNS and SASEGT. This CDR3 contains 17 residues. Written as DNA, the CDR3 is TGTGCCAGCAGTGGACCGGGACTAGCGGGGGACCCAGATACGCAGTATTTT. Amino acid sequence: CASSGPGLAGDPDTQYF.

This clonotype showed up many times. The chain recombines TRBV10-2 with TRBJ2-1; 7 positions match TRBD2. Germline assignment: CDR1 WSHSY and CDR2 SAAADI. V dropped 5 bases and J dropped 6; count of bases not matched to a gene: 10. CDR3 length equals 15 residues. The CDR3 region has the DNA TGCGCCAGCAGTCCGTCCGGGACGGGGGGCAATGAGCAGTTCTTC. This encodes CASSPSGTGGNEQFF.

V usage is TRBV3-1 and J usage is TRBJ2-5; 15 bases align to TRBD2. The V gene's germline CDR1 is LGHDT and CDR2 YNNKEL (reference sequence). The CDR3 loop spans 18 amino acids. V shed 4 bases, J shed 1 base, and the junction held 7 bases outside the gene matches. CDR3: CASSPGLAGGTFQETQYF. The CDR3 DNA is TGTGCCAGCAGCCCGGGACTAGCGGGGGGAACCTTCCAAGAGACCCAGTACTTC.

This clonotype was seen repeatedly, ten times or more. The rearrangement uses TRBV4-3 and TRBJ2-3; TRBD2 matches at 10 bases. Germline CDR1 LGHNA, CDR2 YSLEER. J was trimmed by 1 base and V by 3 bases; bases with no gene match: 4. This CDR3 has 16 amino acids. The CDR3, as DNA: TGCGCCAGCAGCCATGCCGGGACTAGCGGCACAGATACGCAGTATTTT. It codes for CASSHAGTSGTDTQYF.

V gene TRBV30 combines with J gene TRBJ1-1; no definite D call. Trimming pared 8 bases from V and 0 bases from J, leaving 7 bases between. Germline values: CDR1 GTSNPN, CDR2 SVGIG (reference sequence). The CDR3 sequence is 11 residues long. Here the CDR3 reads CAGTLNTEAFF. The CDR3 bases are TGTGCCGGCACATTGAACACTGAAGCTTTCTTT.

The chain carries TRBV6-5 and TRBJ1-3; perhaps TRBD1 as D (5 bases). Germline V gene sequence: CDR1 MNHEY, CDR2 SVGAGI. Trimming took off 6 bases at V and 4 bases at J, with 16 bases between the two ends. The CDR3 loop spans 15 amino acids. The CDR3 DNA sequence: TGTGCCAGCAGGCCGGGGCCCACCGCGGGAAACACCATATATTTT. It is translated as CASRPGPTAGNTIYF.

The chain joins TRBV20-1 to TRBJ2-3, with TRBD2 matching 9 bases. CDR1 is DFQATT and CDR2 is SNEGSKA in the germline V gene (reference sequence). V dropped 6 bases and J dropped 0; count of bases not matched to a gene: 16. The CDR3 totals 18 residues. CDR3 DNA sequence: TGCAGTGCCGTTAACCAGGGCGGGAGGGCCCTTAGCACAGATACGCAGTATTTT. Its translation: CSAVNQGGRALSTDTQYF.

This clonotype was recorded many times. The chain links TRBV29-1 to TRBJ2-5, with TRBD2 identical over 7 bases. The junction had 7 bases not matched to a gene; V was cut back by 1 base and J by 5 bases. The CDR3 is 14 amino acids. Germline assignment: CDR1 SQVTM and CDR2 ANQGSEA. CDR3 protein: CSVEGPSGGETQYF. As DNA, the CDR3 is TGCAGCGTTGAAGGTCCTAGCGGAGGGGAGACCCAGTACTTC. Supplemented by reference TRBV29-1 and TRBJ2-5, the full variable domain reads SAVISQKPSRDICQRGTSLTIQCQVDSQVTMMFWYRQQPGQSLTLIATANQGSEATYESGFVIDKFPISRPNLTFSTLTVSNMSPEDSSIYLCSVEGPSGGETQYFGPGTRLLVL.

The chain combines TRBV28 with TRBJ1-3, with unresolved D. The germline CDR1 and CDR2 sequences are MDHEN and SYDVKM. Trimming took off 7 bases at V and 1 base at J, with 14 bases between the two ends. CDR3 size: 15 residues. The CDR3 sequence: CASINPGYSGNTIYF. CDR3 bases: TGTGCCAGCATAAACCCCGGTTATTCTGGAAACACCATATATTTT. Together with reference TRBV28 and TRBJ1-3, the CDR3 gives the full variable domain: DVKVTQSSRYLVKRTGEKVFLECVQDMDHENMFWYRQDPGLGLRLIYFSYDVKMKEKGDIPEGYSVSREKKERFSLILESASTNQTSMYLCASINPGYSGNTIYFGEGSWLTVV.

In its sample, this clonotype was seen a few times. The chain employs TRBV11-2 and TRBJ1-2, with 8 nucleotides matching TRBD1. This CDR3 has 15 amino acids. Germline-derived CDR1 and CDR2 are SGHAT and FQNNGV. Trimming cost V 4 bases and J 4 bases; bases outside gene matches: 8. This chain's CDR3 is CASSSGQGGFYGYTF. CDR3 bases: TGTGCCAGCAGCTCCGGACAGGGCGGGTTCTATGGCTACACCTTC.

The chain combines TRBV29-1 with TRBJ1-1; the D gene is possibly TRBD1 (5 bases). Germline CDR1 and CDR2: SQVTM and ANQGSEA. The V end was cut by 6 bases, the J end by 1 base, with 15 bases between. This CDR3 has 14 residues. This chain's CDR3 is CSVGGDPGNTEAFF. For the CDR3, the DNA is TGCAGCGTCGGAGGGGACCCAGGGAACACTGAAGCTTTCTTT. The variable domain in full, completed from reference TRBV29-1 and TRBJ1-1, reads SAVISQKPSRDICQRGTSLTIQCQVDSQVTMMFWYRQQPGQSLTLIATANQGSEATYESGFVIDKFPISRPNLTFSTLTVSNMSPEDSSIYLCSVGGDPGNTEAFFGQGTRLTVV.